Sequencing of this TCR beta chain was carried out in a study of cytomegalovirus exposure and HLA in healthy donors. Findings and caveats of the study: Previous analysis showed most TCR beta V segments were productive about 87% or about 30% of the time.

About this clone itself: The antigen is undetermined.

The PCR made use of 60 Vbeta and 13 Jbeta primers. The assay was immunoSEQ multiplex PCR, and TCRdb's table has in-frame clones only and misses some. The data contain some 150,000 clones, 84% of them singletons. Germline loops: CDR1 SGHAT, CDR2 FQNNGV. With 5 bases removed from V and 2 bases from J, the gap between germline ends came to 13 bases. The CDR3 sequence is 14 residues long. The receptor's source is a boy aged 2 to 9 in good health and CMV-seronegative. Sample: PBMCs. This rearrangement joins TRBV11-2 to TRBJ2-7; D possibly corresponds to TRBD2 (5 bases). The CDR3 bases are TGTGCCAGCAGCCGAAGCGGATCCACCTACGAGCAGTACTTC. Translating it yields CASSRSGSTYEQYF. The full variable domain, rest sourced from reference TRBV11-2 and TRBJ2-7, is EAGVAQSPRYKIIEKRQSVAFWCNPISGHATLYWYQQILGQGPKLLIQFQNNGVVDDSQLPKDRFSAERLKGVDSTLKIQPAKLEDSAVYLCASSRSGSTYEQYFGPGTRLTVT.